A single sample is the source of the 10 T cell receptor beta chains below, sequenced in a study of blood T cell repertoires in COVID-19 (dated by TCRdb to the early 2020s). Library method: the immunoSEQ multiplex PCR assay. This immuneACCESS table, as held by TCRdb, lists in-frame sequences with V and J called but not all clones. Of the missing ones, under half trace to an unresolved V gene in checked studies; the others have no known cause. The sample has 150,000 to 170,000 clones on record, roughly 83% of them singletons. Together, the top ten hold 9% to 13% of the sample. Sequences were obtained from peripheral blood. The receptor set was obtained from a woman aged 60-70 years with COVID-19, enrolled during active disease.

The chain is built from TRBV9 and TRBJ2-1; TRBD2 agrees at 9 bases. This CDR3 has 16 amino acids. Germline trimming cut 4 bases from V and 5 bases from J; bases unmatched to any gene: 10. Germline values: CDR1 SGDLS, CDR2 YYNGEE. The CDR3 here is CASSTFSGSYDNEQFF. The CDR3 coding sequence is TGTGCCAGCAGCACTTTTAGCGGGAGCTACGACAATGAGCAGTTCTTC.

The chain recombines TRBV5-5 with TRBJ1-2; D not resolved. This CDR3 comprises 13 residues. Trimming took off 2 bases at V and 2 bases at J, with 7 bases between the two ends. From germline, CDR1 is SGHKS and CDR2 YYEKEE (reference sequence). The DNA for the CDR3 is TGTGCCAGCAGCTTACAATCCAACTATGGCTACACCTTC. Its translation: CASSLQSNYGYTF.

This chain links TRBV7-9 with TRBJ1-2, with TRBD1 matching over 9 bases. CDR1 SEHNR and CDR2 FQNEAQ come from the germline V gene (reference sequence). The CDR3 extends over 15 amino acids. With 5 bases clipped from V and 6 bases from J, the junction kept 10 bases outside the gene matches. CDR3 loop: CASSPGQGSGNGYTF. The DNA of the CDR3 is TGTGCCAGCAGCCCAGGACAGGGGAGCGGTAATGGCTACACCTTC.

The chain links TRBV7-9 to TRBJ1-3; 9 bases map to TRBD1. With 7 bases clipped from V and 1 base from J, the junction kept 11 bases outside the gene matches. The CDR3 contains 17 residues. Per germline, CDR1 SEHNR and CDR2 FQNEAQ (reference sequence). The CDR3 sequence: CASTGQGKRKSGNTIYF. CDR3 bases: TGTGCCAGCACGGGACAGGGAAAGCGTAAATCTGGAAACACCATATATTTT.

V gene TRBV19 combines with J gene TRBJ1-5; no definite D call. In germline, CDR1 is LNHDA, CDR2 SQIVND (reference sequence). The V end lost 0 bases, the J end lost 5 bases, and 11 bases lay between the germline ends. The CDR3 is made up of 15 amino acids. CDR3 nucleotide sequence: TGTGCCAGTAGTATAGATAGAAGCCAATATCAGCCCCAGCATTTT. Translated: CASSIDRSQYQPQHF.

The rearrangement joins TRBV6-1 to TRBJ1-2; possibly TRBD1 for D (6 bases). Between the trimmed V and J ends, which lost 2 bases and 6 bases, there was a span of 16 bases. The length of the CDR3 is 15 residues. The germline V gene encodes CDR1 MNHNS and CDR2 SASEGT. The CDR3 nucleotides read TGTGCCAGCAGTGAATCCGGACAGAGGTACCATGGCTACACCTTC. This encodes CASSESGQRYHGYTF.

The chain is built from TRBV6-5 and TRBJ1-2; TRBD1 agrees at 10 bases. CDR1 is MNHEY and CDR2 is SVGAGI in the germline V gene. Unmatched junction bases numbered 4, after V lost 6 bases and J lost 3 bases. This CDR3 spans 14 amino acids. CDR3 in amino acids: CASRKGQGDYGYTF. CDR3 in DNA: TGTGCCAGCAGGAAAGGACAGGGGGACTATGGCTACACCTTC.

CDR3 nucleotides: TGCAGCGTGTCCGAACGGGGATACAATGAGCAGTTCTTC. This encodes CSVSERGYNEQFF. The J gene is TRBJ2-1, the V gene TRBV29-1; perhaps TRBD2 as D (5 bases). The V gene lost 6 bases and the J gene lost 4 bases, with 13 bases spanning the gap. The CDR3 consists of 13 residues. The V gene's germline CDR1 is SQVTM and CDR2 ANQGSEA.

The chain uses TRBV18 and TRBJ2-3, with D perhaps matching TRBD2 (6 bases). Germline CDR1 reads KGHSH; CDR2 reads LQKENI. CDR3 length equals 16 residues. The V gene lost 6 bases and the J gene lost 1 base, with 17 bases spanning the gap. The CDR3 loop is CASSSQPGVGTDTQYF. The CDR3 DNA reads TGTGCCAGCTCTTCTCAACCGGGGGTCGGCACAGATACGCAGTATTTT.

This rearrangement joins TRBV11-2 to TRBJ1-1, with TRBD1 matching 9 bases. Germline CDR1 SGHAT, CDR2 FQNNGV. V lost 6 bases and J lost 2; bases outside the gene matches: 7. CDR3 length equals 15 residues. The CDR3 loop reads CASRPGQGRNTEAFF. In DNA, the CDR3 is TGTGCCAGCAGGCCGGGACAGGGTCGAAACACTGAAGCTTTCTTT.